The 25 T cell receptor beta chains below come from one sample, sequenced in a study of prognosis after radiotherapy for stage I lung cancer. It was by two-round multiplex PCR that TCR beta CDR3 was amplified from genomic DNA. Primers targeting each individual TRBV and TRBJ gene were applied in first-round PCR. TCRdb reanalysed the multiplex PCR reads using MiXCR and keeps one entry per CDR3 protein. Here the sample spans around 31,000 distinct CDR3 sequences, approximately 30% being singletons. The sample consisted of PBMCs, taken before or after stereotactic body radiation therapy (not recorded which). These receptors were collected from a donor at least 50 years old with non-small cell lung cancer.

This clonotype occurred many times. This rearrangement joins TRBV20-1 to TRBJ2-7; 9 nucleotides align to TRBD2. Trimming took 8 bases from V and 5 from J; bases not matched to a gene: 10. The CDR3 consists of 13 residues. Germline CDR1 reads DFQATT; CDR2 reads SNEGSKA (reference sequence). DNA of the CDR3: TGCAGTCGGGCGGGACTAGCTCGCGACGAGCAGTACTTC. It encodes CSRAGLARDEQYF.

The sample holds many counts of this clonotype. In DNA, the CDR3 is TGTGCCAGCAGCTTTCAGGGGGCCGGGGAGCTGTTTTTT. Encoded protein: CASSFQGAGELFF. This chain connects TRBV5-5 to TRBJ2-2, with 7 bases identical to TRBD1. The length of the CDR3 is 13 residues. V lost 2 bases, J lost 6 bases, and 1 base stayed unmatched. CDR1 is SGHKS and CDR2 is YYEKEE in the germline V gene (reference sequence).

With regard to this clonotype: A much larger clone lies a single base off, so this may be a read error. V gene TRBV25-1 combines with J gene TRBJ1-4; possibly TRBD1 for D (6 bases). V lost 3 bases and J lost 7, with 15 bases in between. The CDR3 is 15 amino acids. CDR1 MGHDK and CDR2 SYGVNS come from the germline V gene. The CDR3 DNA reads TGTGCCAGCAGTGACAGCGCTGGACAGCTTGAAAAACTGTTTTTT. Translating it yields CASSDSAGQLEKLFF.

The CDR3 sequence is CASSYSNTWADYEQYF. CDR3 sequence (DNA): TGTGCCAGCAGTTACTCGAATACATGGGCAGACTACGAGCAGTACTTC. The chain carries TRBV6-2 or TRBV6-3 and TRBJ2-7; D is ambiguous. The CDR3 is 16 amino acids. Germline CDR1 reads MNHEY; CDR2 reads SVGEGT. Trimming stripped 0 bases from V and 3 bases from J, with 15 bases between.

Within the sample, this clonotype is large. The CDR3 here is CASSLEQGARSNEQFF. The CDR3 bases are TGCGCCAGCAGCTTGGAGCAGGGGGCGAGGTCCAATGAGCAGTTCTTC. The chain couples TRBV5-1 to TRBJ2-1, with 8 bases lining up with TRBD1. The V gene's germline CDR1 is SGHRS and CDR2 YFSETQ. The CDR3 extends over 16 amino acids. Unmatched junction bases numbered 8, after V lost 0 bases and J lost 6 bases.

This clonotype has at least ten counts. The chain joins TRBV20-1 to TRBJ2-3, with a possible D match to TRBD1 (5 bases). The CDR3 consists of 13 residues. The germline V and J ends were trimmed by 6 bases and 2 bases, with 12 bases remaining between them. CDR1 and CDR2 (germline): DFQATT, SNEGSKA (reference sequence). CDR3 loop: CSARQFNTDTQYF. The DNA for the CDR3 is TGCAGTGCGAGACAGTTCAACACAGATACGCAGTATTTT.

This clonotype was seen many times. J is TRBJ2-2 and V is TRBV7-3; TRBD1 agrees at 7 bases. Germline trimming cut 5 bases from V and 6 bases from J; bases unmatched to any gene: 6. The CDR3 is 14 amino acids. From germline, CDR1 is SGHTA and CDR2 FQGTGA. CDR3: CASSPTGEPGELFF. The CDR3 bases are TGTGCCAGCAGCCCAACAGGGGAGCCCGGGGAGCTGTTTTTT.

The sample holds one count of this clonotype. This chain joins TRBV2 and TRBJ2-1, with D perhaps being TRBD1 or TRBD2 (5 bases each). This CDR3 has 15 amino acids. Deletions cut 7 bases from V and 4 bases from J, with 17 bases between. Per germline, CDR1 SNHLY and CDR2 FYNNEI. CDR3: CASIPGTGIYNEQFF. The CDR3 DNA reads TGTGCCAGCATTCCCGGGACGGGAATTTACAATGAGCAGTTCTTC. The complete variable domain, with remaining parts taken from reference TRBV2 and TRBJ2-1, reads EPEVTQTPSHQVTQMGQEVILRCVPISNHLYFYWYRQILGQKVEFLVSFYNNEISEKSEIFDDQFSVERPDGSNFTLKIRSTKLEDSAMYFCASIPGTGIYNEQFFGPGTRLTVL.

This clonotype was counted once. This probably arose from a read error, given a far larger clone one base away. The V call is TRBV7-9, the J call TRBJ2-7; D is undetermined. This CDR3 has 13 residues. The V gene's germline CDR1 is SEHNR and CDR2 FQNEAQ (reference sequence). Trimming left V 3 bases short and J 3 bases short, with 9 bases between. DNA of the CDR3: TGTGCCAGCAGCTTCGGCAGCCACTACGAGCAGTACTTC. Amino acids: CASSFGSHYEQYF.

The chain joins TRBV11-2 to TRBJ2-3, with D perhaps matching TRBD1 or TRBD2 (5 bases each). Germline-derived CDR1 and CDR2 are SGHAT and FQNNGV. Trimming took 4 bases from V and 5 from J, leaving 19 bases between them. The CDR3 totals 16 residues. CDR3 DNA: TGTGCCAGCAGCTCGGTATTGGACTTTGGGGGAGATACGCAGTATTTT. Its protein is CASSSVLDFGGDTQYF.

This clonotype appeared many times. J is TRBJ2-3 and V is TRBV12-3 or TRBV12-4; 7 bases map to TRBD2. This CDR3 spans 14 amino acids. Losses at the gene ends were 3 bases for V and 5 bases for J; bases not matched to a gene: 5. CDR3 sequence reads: CASSLRERRDTQYF. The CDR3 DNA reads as TGTGCCAGCAGTTTGCGGGAGAGGAGAGATACGCAGTATTTT.

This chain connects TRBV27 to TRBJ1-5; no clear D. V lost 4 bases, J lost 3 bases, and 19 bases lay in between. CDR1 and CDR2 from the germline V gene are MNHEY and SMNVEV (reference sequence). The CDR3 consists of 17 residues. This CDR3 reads CASSYLGEGLYNQPQHF. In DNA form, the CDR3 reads TGTGCCAGCAGTTACCTCGGTGAAGGGTTGTACAATCAGCCCCAGCATTTT.

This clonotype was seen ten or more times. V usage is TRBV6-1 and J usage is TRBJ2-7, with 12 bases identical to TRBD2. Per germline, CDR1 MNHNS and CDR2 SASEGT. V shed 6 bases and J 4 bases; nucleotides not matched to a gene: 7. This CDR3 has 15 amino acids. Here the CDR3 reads CASSTLAGGGYEQYF. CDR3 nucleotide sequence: TGTGCCAGCAGCACCCTAGCGGGAGGGGGGTACGAGCAGTACTTC.

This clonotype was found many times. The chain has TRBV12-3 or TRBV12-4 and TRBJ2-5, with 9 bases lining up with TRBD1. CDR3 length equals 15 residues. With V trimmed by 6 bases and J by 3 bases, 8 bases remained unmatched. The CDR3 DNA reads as TGTGCCAGCAGCTCTCACCGGGACAGGGAAGAGACCCAGTACTTC. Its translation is CASSSHRDREETQYF.

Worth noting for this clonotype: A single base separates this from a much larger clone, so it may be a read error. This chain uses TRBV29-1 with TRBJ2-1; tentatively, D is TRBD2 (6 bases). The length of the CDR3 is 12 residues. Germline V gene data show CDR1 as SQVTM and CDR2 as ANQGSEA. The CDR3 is CSAGLSSNEQFF. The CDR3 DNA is TGCAGCGCTGGACTATCCTCCAATGAGCAGTTCTTC.

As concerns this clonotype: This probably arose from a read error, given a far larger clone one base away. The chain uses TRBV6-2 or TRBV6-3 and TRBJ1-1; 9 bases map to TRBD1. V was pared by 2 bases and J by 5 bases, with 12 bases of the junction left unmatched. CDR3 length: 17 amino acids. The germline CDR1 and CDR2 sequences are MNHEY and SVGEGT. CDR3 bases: TGTGCCAGCAGTTACGTAGGGACAGGGATATTGGGGACTGAAGCTTTCTTT. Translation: CASSYVGTGILGTEAFF.

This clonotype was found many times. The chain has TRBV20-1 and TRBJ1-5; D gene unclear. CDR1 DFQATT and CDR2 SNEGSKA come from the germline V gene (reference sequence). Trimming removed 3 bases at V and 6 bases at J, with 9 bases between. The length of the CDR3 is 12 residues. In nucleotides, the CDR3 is TGCAGTGCTAGTTCACAGACTCAGCCCCAGCATTTT. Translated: CSASSQTQPQHF.

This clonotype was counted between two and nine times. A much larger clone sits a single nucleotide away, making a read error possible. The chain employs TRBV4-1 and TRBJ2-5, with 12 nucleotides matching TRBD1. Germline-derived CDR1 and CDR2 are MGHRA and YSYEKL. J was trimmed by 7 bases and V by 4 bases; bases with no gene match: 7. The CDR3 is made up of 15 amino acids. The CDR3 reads CASSLGTGGFRTQYF. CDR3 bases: TGCGCCAGCAGCCTAGGGACAGGGGGCTTTAGGACCCAGTACTTC.

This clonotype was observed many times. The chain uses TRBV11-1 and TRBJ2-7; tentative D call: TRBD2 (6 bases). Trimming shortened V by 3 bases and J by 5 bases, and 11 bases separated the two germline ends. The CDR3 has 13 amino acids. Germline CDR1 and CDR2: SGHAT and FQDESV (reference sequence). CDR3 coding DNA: TGTGCCAGCAGCTTCCGGGAGCTCGACGAGCAGTACTTC. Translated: CASSFRELDEQYF. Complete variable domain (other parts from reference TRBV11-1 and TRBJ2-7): EAEVAQSPRYKITEKSQAVAFWCDPISGHATLYWYRQILGQGPELLVQFQDESVVDDSQLPKDRFSAERLKGVDSTLKIQPAELGDSAMYLCASSFRELDEQYFGPGTRLTVT.

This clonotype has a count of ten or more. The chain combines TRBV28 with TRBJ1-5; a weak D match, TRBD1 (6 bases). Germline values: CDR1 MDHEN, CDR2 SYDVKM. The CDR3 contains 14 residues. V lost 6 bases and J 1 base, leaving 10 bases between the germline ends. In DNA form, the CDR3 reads TGTGCCAGCAGCATGGGGGGCAGCAATCAGCCCCAGCATTTT. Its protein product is CASSMGGSNQPQHF.

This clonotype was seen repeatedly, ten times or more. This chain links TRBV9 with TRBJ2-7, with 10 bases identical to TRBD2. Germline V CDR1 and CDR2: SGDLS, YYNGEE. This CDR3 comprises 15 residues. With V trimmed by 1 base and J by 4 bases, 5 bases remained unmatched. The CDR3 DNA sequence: TGTGCCAGCAGCGTATTGGCTAGCGGGAGTTACGAGCAGTACTTC. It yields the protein CASSVLASGSYEQYF. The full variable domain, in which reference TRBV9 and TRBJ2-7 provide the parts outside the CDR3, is DSGVTQTPKHLITATGQRVTLRCSPRSGDLSVYWYQQSLDQGLQFLIQYYNGEERAKGNILERFSAQQFPDLHSELNLSSLELGDSALYFCASSVLASGSYEQYFGPGTRLTVT.

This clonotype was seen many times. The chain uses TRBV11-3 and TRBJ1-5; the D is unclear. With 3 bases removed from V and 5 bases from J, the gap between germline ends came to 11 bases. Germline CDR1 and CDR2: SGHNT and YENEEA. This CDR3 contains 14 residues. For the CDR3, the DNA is TGTGCCAGCAGCTTCAGGTATCCCCATCAGCCCCAGCATTTT. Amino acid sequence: CASSFRYPHQPQHF.

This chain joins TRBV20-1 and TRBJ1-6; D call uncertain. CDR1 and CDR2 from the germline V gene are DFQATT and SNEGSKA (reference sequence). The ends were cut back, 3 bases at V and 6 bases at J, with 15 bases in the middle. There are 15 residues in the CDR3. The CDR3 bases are TGCAGTGCTAGTCCCTTGGGCGCGAGTAATTCACCCCTCCACTTT. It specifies CSASPLGASNSPLHF.

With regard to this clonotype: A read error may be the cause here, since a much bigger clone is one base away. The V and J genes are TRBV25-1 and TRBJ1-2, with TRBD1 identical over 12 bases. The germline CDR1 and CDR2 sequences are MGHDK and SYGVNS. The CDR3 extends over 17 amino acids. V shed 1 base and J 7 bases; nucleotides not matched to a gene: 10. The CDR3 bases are TGTGCCAGCAGTGAATTTTTAGGGACAGGGGGCGGGGCTGGCTACACCTTC. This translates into CASSEFLGTGGGAGYTF.

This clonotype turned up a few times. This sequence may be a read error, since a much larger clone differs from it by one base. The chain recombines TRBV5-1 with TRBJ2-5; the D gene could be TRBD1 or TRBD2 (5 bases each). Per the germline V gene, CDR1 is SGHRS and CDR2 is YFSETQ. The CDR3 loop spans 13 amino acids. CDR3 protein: CTSRWDAQETQYF. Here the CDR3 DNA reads TGCACCAGCAGGTGGGACGCACAAGAGACCCAGTACTTC.